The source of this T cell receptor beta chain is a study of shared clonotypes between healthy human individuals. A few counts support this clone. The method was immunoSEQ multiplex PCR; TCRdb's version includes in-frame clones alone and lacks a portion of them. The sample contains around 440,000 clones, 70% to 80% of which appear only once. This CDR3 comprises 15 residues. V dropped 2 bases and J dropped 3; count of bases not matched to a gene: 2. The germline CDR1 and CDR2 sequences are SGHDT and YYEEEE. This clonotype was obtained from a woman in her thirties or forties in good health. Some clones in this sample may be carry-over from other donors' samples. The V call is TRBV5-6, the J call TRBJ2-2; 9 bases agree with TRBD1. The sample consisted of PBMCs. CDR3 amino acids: CASSFGDRDTGELFF. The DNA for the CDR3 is TGTGCCAGCAGCTTCGGGGACAGGGACACCGGGGAGCTGTTTTTT. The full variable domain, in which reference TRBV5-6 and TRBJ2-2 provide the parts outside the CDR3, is DAGVTQSPTHLIKTRGQQVTLRCSPKSGHDTVSWYQQALGQGPQFIFQYYEEEERQRGNFPDRFSGHQFPNYSSELNVNALLLGDSALYLCASSFGDRDTGELFFGEGSRLTVL.